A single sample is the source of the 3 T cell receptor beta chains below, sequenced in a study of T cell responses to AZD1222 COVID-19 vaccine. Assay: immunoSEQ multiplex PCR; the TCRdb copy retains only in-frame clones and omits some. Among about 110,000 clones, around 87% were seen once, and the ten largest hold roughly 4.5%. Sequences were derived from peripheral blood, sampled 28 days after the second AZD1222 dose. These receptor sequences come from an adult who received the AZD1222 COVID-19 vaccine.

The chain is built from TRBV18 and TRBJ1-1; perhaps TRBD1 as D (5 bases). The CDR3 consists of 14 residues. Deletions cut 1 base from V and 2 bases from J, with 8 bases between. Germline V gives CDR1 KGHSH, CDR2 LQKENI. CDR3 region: CASSPRDGNTEAFF. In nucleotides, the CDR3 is TGTGCCAGCTCACCACGGGACGGAAACACTGAAGCTTTCTTT.

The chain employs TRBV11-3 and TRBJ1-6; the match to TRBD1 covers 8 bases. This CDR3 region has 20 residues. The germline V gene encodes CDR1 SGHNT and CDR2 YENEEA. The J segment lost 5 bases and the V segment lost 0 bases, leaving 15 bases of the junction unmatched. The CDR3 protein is CASSLEPQDRESGNNSPLHF. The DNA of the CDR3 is TGTGCCAGCAGCTTAGAGCCGCAGGACAGGGAGAGCGGCAATAATTCACCCCTCCACTTT.

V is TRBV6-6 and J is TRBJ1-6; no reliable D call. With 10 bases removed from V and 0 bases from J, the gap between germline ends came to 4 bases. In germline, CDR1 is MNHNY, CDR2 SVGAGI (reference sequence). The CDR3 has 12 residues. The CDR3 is CATLSYNSPLHF. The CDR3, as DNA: TGTGCCACCCTCTCCTATAATTCACCCCTCCACTTT.